This passage covers 8 T cell receptor beta chains from one sample sequenced in a study of blood T cell repertoires in COVID-19. Sequencing was performed with immunoSEQ multiplex PCR; in TCRdb, only in-frame clones are kept and a portion is missing. Of a few hundred thousand clones listed, around 87% were seen once; the top ten hold 3.5% to 4%. Sequencing input: peripheral blood. Receptors originate from a man aged 18-30 years with active or convalescent COVID-19.

This chain connects TRBV10-3 to TRBJ1-1; D is unclear. The ends were cut back, 2 bases at V and 0 bases at J, with 7 bases in the middle. CDR3 length equals 14 residues. Germline V gives CDR1 ENHRY, CDR2 SYGVKD. CDR3 in amino acids: CAISETEMNTEAFF. The CDR3 bases are TGTGCCATCAGTGAGACCGAGATGAACACTGAAGCTTTCTTT.

This sequence joins TRBV12-3 or TRBV12-4 and TRBJ2-7; tentatively, D is TRBD2 (6 bases). CDR3 length equals 13 residues. Trimming took 5 bases from V and 9 from J, leaving 17 bases between them. The CDR3 reads CASSTPGRERQYF. Written as DNA, the CDR3 is TGTGCCAGCAGTACCCCGGGGCGGGAAAGGCAGTACTTC.

This clone has only one observation. CDR3 sequence: CSVDSGALSGNTIYF. The CDR3 DNA follows: TGCAGCGTGGATTCAGGGGCCCTCTCTGGAAACACCATATATTTT. The V call is TRBV29-1, the J call TRBJ1-3; D might be TRBD1 (6 bases). V lost 6 bases, J lost 0 bases, and 15 bases lay in between. Germline lookup yields CDR1 SQVTM and CDR2 ANQGSEA. The CDR3 extends over 15 amino acids.

This clone turned up a few times. CDR3 in amino acids: CASSLQGFSRSPLHF. The CDR3 DNA reads as TGTGCCAGCAGTTTACAGGGGTTTTCTCGGTCACCCCTCCACTTT. This chain links TRBV27 with TRBJ1-6; weak D call: TRBD1 (6 bases). The CDR3 runs 15 residues. Per germline, CDR1 MNHEY and CDR2 SMNVEV (reference sequence). Trimming pared 2 bases from V and 10 bases from J, leaving 15 bases between.

The genes are TRBV3-1 (or the pseudogene TRBV3-2) and TRBJ2-7; 8 bases map to TRBD2. Germline V gene data show CDR1 as LGHDT and CDR2 as YNNKEL (reference sequence). The CDR3 extends over 14 amino acids. V was clipped by 1 base and J by 2 bases; unmatched bases: 1. CDR3 nucleotide sequence: TGTGCCAGCAGCCAAGTAGCGGGACCCTACGAGCAGTACTTC. Translated: CASSQVAGPYEQYF.

The V call is TRBV6-5, the J call TRBJ2-7; maybe TRBD2 (6 bases). The CDR3 contains 13 residues. Per germline, CDR1 MNHEY and CDR2 SVGAGI. Trimming took off 5 bases at V and 0 bases at J, with 8 bases between the two ends. The CDR3 protein is CASSSGFSYEQYF. The CDR3 DNA reads as TGTGCCAGCAGTAGCGGGTTCTCCTACGAGCAGTACTTC.

This clone was picked up a small number of times. This chain connects TRBV7-2 to TRBJ2-2, with 7 bases matching TRBD1. The CDR3 covers 14 residues. Losses at the gene ends were 3 bases for V and 3 bases for J; bases not matched to a gene: 1. CDR1 is SGHTA and CDR2 is FQGNSA in the germline V gene. CDR3 bases: TGTGCCAGCAGCTTTGGACAGGACACCGGGGAGCTGTTTTTT. This translates into CASSFGQDTGELFF.

The chain recombines TRBV15 with TRBJ2-5; 9 bases agree with TRBD2. CDR1 and CDR2 (germline): LNHNV, YYDKDF (reference sequence). The CDR3 is made up of 19 amino acids. The junction had 13 bases not matched to a gene; V was cut back by 0 bases and J by 2 bases. CDR3 sequence: CATSREERSGGGVQETQYF. In nucleotides, the CDR3 is TGTGCCACCAGCAGAGAAGAACGTAGCGGGGGAGGAGTTCAAGAGACCCAGTACTTC.